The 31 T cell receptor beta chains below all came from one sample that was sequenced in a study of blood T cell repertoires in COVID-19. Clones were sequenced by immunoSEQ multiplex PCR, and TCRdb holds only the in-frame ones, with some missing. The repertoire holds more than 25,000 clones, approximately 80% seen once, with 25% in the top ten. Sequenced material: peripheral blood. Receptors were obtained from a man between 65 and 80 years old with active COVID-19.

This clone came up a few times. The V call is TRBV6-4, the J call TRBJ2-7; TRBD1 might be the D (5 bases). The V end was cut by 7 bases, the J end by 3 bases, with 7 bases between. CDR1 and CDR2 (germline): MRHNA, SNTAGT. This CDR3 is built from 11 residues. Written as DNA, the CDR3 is TGTGCCAGCACCAGGGACTACGAGCAGTACTTC. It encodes CASTRDYEQYF.

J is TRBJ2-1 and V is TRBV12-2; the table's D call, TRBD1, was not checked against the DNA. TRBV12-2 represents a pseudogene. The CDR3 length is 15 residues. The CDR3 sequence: CASRLYRGPYNEQFF. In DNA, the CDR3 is TGTGCAAGTCGCTTGTACAGGGGCCCCTACAATGAGCAGTTCTTC.

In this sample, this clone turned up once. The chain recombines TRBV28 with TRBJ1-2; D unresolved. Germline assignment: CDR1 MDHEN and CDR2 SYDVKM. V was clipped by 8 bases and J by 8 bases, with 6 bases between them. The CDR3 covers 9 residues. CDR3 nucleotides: TGTGCCAGCGGTCAGGGCTACACCTTC. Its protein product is CASGQGYTF.

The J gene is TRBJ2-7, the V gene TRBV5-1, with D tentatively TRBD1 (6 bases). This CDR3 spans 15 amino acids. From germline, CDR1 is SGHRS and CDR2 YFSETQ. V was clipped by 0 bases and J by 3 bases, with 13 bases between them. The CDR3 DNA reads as TGCGCCAGCAGCTTGGGGGGGCGAACTCTCTACGAGCAGTACTTC. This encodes CASSLGGRTLYEQYF.

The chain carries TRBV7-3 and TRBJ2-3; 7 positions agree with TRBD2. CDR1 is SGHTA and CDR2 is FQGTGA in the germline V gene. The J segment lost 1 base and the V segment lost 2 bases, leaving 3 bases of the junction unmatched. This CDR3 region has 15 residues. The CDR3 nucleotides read TGTGCCAGCAGCTTACTGGGAGGGCGCACAGATACGCAGTATTTT. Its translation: CASSLLGGRTDTQYF.

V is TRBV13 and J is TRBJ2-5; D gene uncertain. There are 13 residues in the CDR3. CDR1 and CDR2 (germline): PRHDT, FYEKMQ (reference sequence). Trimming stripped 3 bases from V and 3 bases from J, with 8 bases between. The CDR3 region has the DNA TGTGCCAGCAGCTTTTTCACAGAAGAGACCCAGTACTTC. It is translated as CASSFFTEETQYF.

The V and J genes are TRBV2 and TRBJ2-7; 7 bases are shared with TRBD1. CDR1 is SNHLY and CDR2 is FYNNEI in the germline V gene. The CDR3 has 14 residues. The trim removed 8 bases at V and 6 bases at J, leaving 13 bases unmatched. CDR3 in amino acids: CASLGWATGPEQYF. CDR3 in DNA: TGTGCCAGCTTGGGTTGGGCGACAGGGCCCGAGCAGTACTTC.

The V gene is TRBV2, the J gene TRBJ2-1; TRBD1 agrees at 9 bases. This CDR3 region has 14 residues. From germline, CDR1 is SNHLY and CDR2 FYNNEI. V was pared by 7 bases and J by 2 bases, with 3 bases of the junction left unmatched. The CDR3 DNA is TGTGCCAGCAACGGACAGGGGACCTACAATGAGCAGTTCTTC. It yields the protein CASNGQGTYNEQFF.

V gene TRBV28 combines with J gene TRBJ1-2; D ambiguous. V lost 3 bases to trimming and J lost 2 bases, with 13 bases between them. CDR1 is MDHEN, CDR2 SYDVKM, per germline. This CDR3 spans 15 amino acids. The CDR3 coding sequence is TGTGCCAGCAGTTTCCTCCGCAGTCCCAACTATGGCTACACCTTC. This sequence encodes CASSFLRSPNYGYTF.

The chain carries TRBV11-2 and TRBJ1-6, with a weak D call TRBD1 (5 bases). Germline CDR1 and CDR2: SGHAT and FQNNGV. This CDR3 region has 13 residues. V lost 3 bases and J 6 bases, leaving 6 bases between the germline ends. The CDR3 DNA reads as TGTGCCAGCAGCTTGGGGCCTAATTCACCCCTCCACTTT. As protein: CASSLGPNSPLHF. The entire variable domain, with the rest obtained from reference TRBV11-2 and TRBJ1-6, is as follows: EAGVAQSPRYKIIEKRQSVAFWCNPISGHATLYWYQQILGQGPKLLIQFQNNGVVDDSQLPKDRFSAERLKGVDSTLKIQPAKLEDSAVYLCASSLGPNSPLHFGNGTRLTVT.

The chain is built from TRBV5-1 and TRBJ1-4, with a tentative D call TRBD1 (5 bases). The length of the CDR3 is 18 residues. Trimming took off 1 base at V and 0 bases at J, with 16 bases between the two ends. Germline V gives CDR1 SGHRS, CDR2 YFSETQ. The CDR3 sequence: CASSLTQGSFATNEKLFF. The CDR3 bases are TGCGCCAGCAGCTTGACCCAGGGCTCCTTTGCAACTAATGAAAAACTGTTTTTT. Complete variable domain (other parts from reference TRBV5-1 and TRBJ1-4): KAGVTQTPRYLIKTRGQQVTLSCSPISGHRSVSWYQQTPGQGLQFLFEYFSETQRNKGNFPGRFSGRQFSNSRSEMNVSTLELGDSALYLCASSLTQGSFATNEKLFFGSGTQLSVL.

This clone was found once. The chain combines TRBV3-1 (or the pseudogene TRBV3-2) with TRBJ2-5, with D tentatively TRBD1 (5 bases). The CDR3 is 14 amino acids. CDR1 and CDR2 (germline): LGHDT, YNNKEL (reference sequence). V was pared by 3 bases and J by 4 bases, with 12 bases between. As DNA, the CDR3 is TGTGCCAGCAGCCACAGGGTCTCCTTAGAGACCCAGTACTTC. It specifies CASSHRVSLETQYF.

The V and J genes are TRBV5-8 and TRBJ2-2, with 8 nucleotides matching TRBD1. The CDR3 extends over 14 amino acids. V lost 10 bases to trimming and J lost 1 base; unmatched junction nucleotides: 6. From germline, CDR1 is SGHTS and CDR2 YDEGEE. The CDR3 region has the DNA TGTGCCCCCAGGGGGCAGCTGAACACCGGGGAGCTGTTTTTT. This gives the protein CAPRGQLNTGELFF.

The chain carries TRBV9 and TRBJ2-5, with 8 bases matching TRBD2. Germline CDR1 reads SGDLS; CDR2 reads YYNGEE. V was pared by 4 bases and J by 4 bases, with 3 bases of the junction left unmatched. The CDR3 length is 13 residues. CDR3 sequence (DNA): TGTGCCAGCAGCCACGGGGGGGGAGAGACCCAGTACTTC. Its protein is CASSHGGGETQYF.

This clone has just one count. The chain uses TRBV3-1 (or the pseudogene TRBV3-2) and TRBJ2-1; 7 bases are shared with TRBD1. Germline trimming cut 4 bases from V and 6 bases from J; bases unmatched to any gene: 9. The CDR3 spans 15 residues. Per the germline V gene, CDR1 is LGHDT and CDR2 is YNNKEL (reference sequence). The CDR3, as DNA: TGTGCCAGCAGCCGACTTACAGGGGACCCCAATGAGCAGTTCTTC. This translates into CASSRLTGDPNEQFF.

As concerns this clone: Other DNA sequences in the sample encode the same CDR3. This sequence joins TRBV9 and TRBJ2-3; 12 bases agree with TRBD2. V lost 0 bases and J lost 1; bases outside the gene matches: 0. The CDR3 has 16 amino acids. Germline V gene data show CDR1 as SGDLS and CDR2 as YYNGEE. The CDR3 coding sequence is TGTGCCAGCAGCGTAGGACTAGCGGGGGGCACAGATACGCAGTATTTT. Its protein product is CASSVGLAGGTDTQYF.

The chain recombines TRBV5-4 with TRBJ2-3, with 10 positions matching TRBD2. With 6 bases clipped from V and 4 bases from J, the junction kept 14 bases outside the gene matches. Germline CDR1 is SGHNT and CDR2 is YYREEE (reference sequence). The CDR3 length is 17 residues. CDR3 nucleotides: TGTGCCAGCACCTCATATCGAGCGGGGGGGTCATCAGATACGCAGTATTTT. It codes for CASTSYRAGGSSDTQYF. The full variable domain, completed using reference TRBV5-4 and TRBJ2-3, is ETGVTQSPTHLIKTRGQQVTLRCSSQSGHNTVSWYQQALGQGPQFIFQYYREEENGRGNFPPRFSGLQFPNYSSELNVNALELDDSALYLCASTSYRAGGSSDTQYFGPGTRLTVL.

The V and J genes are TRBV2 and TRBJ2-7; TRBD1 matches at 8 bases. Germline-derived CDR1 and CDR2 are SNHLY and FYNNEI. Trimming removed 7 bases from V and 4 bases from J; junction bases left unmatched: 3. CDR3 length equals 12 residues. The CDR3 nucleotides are TGTGCCAGCACTACAGGGGGGTACGAGCAGTACTTC. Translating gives CASTTGGYEQYF.

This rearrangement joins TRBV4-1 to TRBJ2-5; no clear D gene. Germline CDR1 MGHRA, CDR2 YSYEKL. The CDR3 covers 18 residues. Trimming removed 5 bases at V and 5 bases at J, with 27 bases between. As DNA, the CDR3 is TGCGCCAGCAGCGCGGCCGTGGAGATAGAAGGTCTCGGGGAGACCCAGTACTTC. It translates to CASSAAVEIEGLGETQYF.

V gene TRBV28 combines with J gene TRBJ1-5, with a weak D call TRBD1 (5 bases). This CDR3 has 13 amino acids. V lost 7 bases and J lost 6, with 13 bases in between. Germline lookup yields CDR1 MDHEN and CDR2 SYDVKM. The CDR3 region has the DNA TGTGCCAGCACCCGTCCCCAGGGTCAGCCCCAGCATTTT. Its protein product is CASTRPQGQPQHF.

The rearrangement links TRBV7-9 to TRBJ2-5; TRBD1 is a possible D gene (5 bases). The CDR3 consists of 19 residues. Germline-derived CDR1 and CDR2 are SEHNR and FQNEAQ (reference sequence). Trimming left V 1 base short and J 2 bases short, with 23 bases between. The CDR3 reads CASSLGVAGLERQQETQYF. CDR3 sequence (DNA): TGTGCCAGCAGCTTAGGGGTTGCAGGGCTGGAAAGGCAACAAGAGACCCAGTACTTC.

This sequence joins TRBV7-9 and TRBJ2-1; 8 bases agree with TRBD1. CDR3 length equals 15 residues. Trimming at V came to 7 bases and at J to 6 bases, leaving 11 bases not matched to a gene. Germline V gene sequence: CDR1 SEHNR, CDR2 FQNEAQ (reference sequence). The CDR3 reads CASTEKGQGINEQFF. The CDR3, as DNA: TGTGCCAGCACCGAAAAAGGACAGGGTATCAATGAGCAGTTCTTC. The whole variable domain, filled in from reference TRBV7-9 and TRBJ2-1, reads DTGVSQNPRHKITKRGQNVTFRCDPISEHNRLYWYRQTLGQGPEFLTYFQNEAQLEKSRLLSDRFSAERPKGSFSTLEIQRTEQGDSAMYLCASTEKGQGINEQFFGPGTRLTVL.

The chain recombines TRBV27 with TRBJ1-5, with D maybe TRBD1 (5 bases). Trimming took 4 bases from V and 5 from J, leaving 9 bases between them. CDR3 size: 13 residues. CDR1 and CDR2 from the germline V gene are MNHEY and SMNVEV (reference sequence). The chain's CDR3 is CASSWGEHQPQHF. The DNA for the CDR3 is TGTGCCAGCAGTTGGGGGGAGCATCAGCCCCAGCATTTT.

CDR3 nucleotide sequence: TGTGCCAGCAGAAAACCGGGACACCCGAATTCACCCCTCCACTTT. Its protein product is CASRKPGHPNSPLHF. This chain connects TRBV27 to TRBJ1-6, with a tentative D call TRBD1 (6 bases). V was trimmed by 6 bases and J by 7 bases, leaving 16 bases between them. This CDR3 has 15 residues. Germline assignment: CDR1 MNHEY and CDR2 SMNVEV (reference sequence).

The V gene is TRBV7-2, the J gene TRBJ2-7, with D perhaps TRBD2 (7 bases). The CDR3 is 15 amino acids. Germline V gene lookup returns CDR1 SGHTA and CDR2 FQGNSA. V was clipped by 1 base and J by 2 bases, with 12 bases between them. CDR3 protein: CASSLVGGPAYEQYF. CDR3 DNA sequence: TGTGCCAGCAGCTTAGTCGGGGGGCCCGCCTACGAGCAGTACTTC.

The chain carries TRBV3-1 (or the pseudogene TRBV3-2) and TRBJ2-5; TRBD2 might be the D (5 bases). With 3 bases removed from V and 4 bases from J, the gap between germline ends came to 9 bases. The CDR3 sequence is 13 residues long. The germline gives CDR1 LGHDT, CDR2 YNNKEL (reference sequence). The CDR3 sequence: CASSQGSGETQYF. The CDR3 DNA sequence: TGTGCCAGCAGCCAGGGGAGCGGAGAGACCCAGTACTTC.

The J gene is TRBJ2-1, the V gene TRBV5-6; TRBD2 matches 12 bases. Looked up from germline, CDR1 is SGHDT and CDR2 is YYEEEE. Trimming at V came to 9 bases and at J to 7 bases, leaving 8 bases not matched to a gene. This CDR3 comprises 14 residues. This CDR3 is CATRTSGAQNEQFF. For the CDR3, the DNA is TGTGCCACCCGGACTAGCGGGGCTCAGAATGAGCAGTTCTTC.

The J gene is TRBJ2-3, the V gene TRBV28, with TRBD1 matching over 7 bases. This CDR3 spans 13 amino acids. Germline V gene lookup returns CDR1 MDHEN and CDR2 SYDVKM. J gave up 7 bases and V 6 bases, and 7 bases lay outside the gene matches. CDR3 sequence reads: CASRRTGGNTQYF. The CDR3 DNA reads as TGTGCCAGCAGGCGGACAGGAGGTAATACGCAGTATTTT.

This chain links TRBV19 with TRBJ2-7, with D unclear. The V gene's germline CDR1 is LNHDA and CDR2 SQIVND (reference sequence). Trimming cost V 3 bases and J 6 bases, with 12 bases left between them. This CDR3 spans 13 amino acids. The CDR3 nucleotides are TGTGCCAGTAGTATTTCCCTGCTGAGCGAGCAGTACTTC. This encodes CASSISLLSEQYF.

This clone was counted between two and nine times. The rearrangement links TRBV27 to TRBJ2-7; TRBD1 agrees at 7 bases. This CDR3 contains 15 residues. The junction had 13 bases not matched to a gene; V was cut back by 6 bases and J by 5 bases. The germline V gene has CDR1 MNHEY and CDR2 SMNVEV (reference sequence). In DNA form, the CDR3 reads TGTGCCAGCAGCCGTATCCTACAGGGGCAAGACGAGCAGTACTTC. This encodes CASSRILQGQDEQYF.

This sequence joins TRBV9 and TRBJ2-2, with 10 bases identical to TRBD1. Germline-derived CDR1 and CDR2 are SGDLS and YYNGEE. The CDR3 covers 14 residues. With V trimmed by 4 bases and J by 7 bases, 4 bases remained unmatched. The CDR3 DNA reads TGTGCCAGCAGCCGACAGGGGGCAGGCGGGGAGCTGTTTTTT. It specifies CASSRQGAGGELFF.